This TCR beta chain was recovered during a study of CD4 T cells in relation to SARS-CoV-2 and coronaviruses. Study observations and caveats: Approximately 65% of donors had memory CD4+ clonotypes crossrecognizing SARS-CoV-2 and common cold coronavirus spike.

Unexposed donor CD4+ T cells date from 2011-2018, before the COVID-19 pandemic. After approximately 10 days of culture, CD4+ T cells were isolated. Assay: immunoSEQ multiplex PCR; the TCRdb copy retains only in-frame clones and omits some. The sample lists about 26,000 clones; more than 75% were seen once. V was pared by 7 bases and J by 3 bases, with 8 bases of the junction left unmatched. This CDR3 has 15 amino acids. Germline CDR1 MNHEY, CDR2 SVGAGI. A word on this clone: The antigen remains unidentified.

The sequence was obtained from a human donor in good health. The sequenced sample consisted of CD4+ T cells from PBMCs, cultured in vitro. This chain connects TRBV6-5 to TRBJ2-3; TRBD1 aligns across 9 bases. CDR3 sequence: CASKDGQGKTDTQYF. Here the CDR3 DNA reads TGTGCCAGCAAGGATGGACAGGGGAAAACAGATACGCAGTATTTT.